This entry concerns a single TCR beta chain. The germline CDR1 and CDR2 sequences are SGHRS and YFSETQ. The CDR3 has 15 amino acids. The junction had 1 base not matched to a gene; V was cut back by 0 bases and J by 3 bases. This sample stems from a study of blood T cell repertoires in COVID-19. For the study at large: Specimens from acute and convalescent COVID-19 originated in the United States, Italy and Spain.

The data were produced by immunoSEQ multiplex PCR, yet TCRdb's version contains in-frame clones alone and is incomplete. The repertoire consists of approximately 460,000 clones, with 89% occurring once and the leading ten covering 0.7% to 1%. A Seattle source enrolled patients during active infection and followed them longitudinally. The chain couples TRBV5-1 to TRBJ2-2; 8 nucleotides agree with TRBD2. This sequence originates from a man aged 18 to 35 with COVID-19, enrolled during active disease. The sequenced sample was peripheral blood. CDR3 amino acids: CASSLAGGDTGELFF. In DNA, the CDR3 is TGCGCCAGCAGCTTGGCCGGGGGGGACACCGGGGAGCTGTTTTTT.